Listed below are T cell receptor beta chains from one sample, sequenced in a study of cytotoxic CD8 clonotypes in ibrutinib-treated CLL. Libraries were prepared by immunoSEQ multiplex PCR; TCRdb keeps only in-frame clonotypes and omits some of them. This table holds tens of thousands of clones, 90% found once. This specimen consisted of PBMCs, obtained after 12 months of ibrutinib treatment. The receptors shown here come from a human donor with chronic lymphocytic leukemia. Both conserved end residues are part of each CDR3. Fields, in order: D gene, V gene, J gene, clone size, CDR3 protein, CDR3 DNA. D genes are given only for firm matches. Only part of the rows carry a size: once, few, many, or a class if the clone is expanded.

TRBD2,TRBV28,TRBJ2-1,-,CASSLTKGLAGGPSYNEQFF,TGTGCCAGCAGCCTAACGAAGGGACTAGCGGGAGGGCCTTCCTACAATGAGCAGTTCTTC
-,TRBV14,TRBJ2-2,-,CASSQRVLTGELFF,TGTGCCAGCAGCCAACGGGTTCTCACCGGGGAGCTGTTTTTT
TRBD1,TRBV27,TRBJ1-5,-,CASSFTGQNSNQPQHF,TGTGCCAGCAGTTTTACGGGACAGAATAGCAATCAGCCCCAGCATTTT
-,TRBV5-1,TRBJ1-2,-,CASSLVPGDGYTF,TGCGCCAGCAGCTTGGTTCCGGGGGATGGCTACACCTTC
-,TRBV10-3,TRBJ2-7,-,CAISESRGARASEQYF,TGTGCCATCAGTGAGTCGAGAGGAGCTCGGGCTAGCGAGCAGTACTTC
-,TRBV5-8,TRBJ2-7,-,CASSFYRGEQYF,TGTGCCAGCAGCTTTTATCGGGGCGAGCAGTACTTC
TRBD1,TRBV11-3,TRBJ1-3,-,CASSTRGQGGNTIYF,TGTGCCAGCAGCACCCGAGGACAGGGGGGAAACACCATATATTTT
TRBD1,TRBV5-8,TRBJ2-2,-,CASIPVRTGNTGELFF,TGTGCCAGCATCCCGGTCAGGACAGGGAACACCGGGGAGCTGTTTTTT
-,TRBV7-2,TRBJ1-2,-,CASSPVTSRGYGYTF,TGTGCCAGCAGCCCAGTCACATCAAGGGGTTATGGCTACACCTTC
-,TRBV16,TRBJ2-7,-,CASSHPHGDVIPEQYF,TGTGCCAGCAGCCACCCCCATGGGGATGTGATACCGGAGCAGTACTTC
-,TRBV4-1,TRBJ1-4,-,CASSPRSGSPPLFF,TGCGCCAGCAGCCCAAGATCGGGATCGCCTCCCCTGTTTTTT
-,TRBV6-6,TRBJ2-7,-,CACGRKSSYEQYF,TGTGCCTGTGGGCGGAAGAGCTCCTACGAGCAGTACTTC
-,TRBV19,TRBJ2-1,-,CASNGVGGYEQFF,TGTGCCAGTAACGGGGTTGGGGGCTATGAGCAGTTCTTC
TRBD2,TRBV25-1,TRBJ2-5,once,CASSVAGLAGSRETQYF,TGTGCCAGCAGTGTCGCGGGACTAGCGGGGAGTCGGGAGACCCAGTACTTC
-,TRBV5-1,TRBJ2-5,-,CASSLDLLGETQYF,TGCGCCAGCAGCTTGGACCTTCTCGGAGAGACCCAGTACTTC
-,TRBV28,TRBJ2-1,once,CASSFEGLGSYNEQFF,TGTGCCAGCAGTTTCGAGGGACTGGGATCCTACAATGAGCAGTTCTTC
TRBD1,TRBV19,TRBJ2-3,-,CASSTGGQADTQYF,TGTGCCAGTAGTACAGGGGGCCAGGCAGATACGCAGTATTTT
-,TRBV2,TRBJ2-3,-,CASSELIDTQYF,TGTGCCAGCAGTGAATTAATAGATACGCAGTATTTT
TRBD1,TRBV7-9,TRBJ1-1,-,CASSQTQGAGTEAFF,TGTGCCAGCAGCCAGACGCAGGGGGCAGGCACTGAAGCTTTCTTT
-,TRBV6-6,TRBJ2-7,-,CASRKQGYEQYF,TGTGCCAGCCGTAAACAGGGATACGAGCAGTACTTC
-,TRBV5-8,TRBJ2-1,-,CASSLHRGYEQFF,TGTGCCAGCAGCTTACACCGGGGGTACGAGCAGTTCTTC
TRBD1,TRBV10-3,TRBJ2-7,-,CAISSTGGDEQYF,TGTGCCATCAGCTCGACAGGGGGTGACGAGCAGTACTTC
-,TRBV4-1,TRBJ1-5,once,CASRPGGGPYSNQPQHF,TGCGCCAGCAGACCCGGAGGAGGACCTTATAGCAATCAGCCCCAGCATTTT
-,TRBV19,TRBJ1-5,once,CASSPGARGNQPQHF,TGTGCCAGTAGTCCAGGGGCGCGTGGCAATCAGCCCCAGCATTTT
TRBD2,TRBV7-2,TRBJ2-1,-,CASRSGLAGDYEQFF,TGTGCCAGCAGGTCCGGACTAGCGGGAGACTATGAGCAGTTCTTC
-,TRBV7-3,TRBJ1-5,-,CASSRQENQPQHF,TGTGCCAGCAGCCGGCAGGAAAATCAGCCCCAGCATTTT
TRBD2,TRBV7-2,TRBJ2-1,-,CASSFQAGGPNQQFF,TGTGCCAGCAGCTTTCAGGCGGGAGGGCCCAATCAGCAGTTCTTC
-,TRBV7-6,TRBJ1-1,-,CASSLDTNTEAFF,TGTGCCAGCAGCTTAGACACGAACACTGAAGCTTTCTTT
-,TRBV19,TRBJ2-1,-,CASSGIPRGPLYNEQFF,TGTGCCAGTAGTGGAATCCCCCGGGGGCCGCTCTACAATGAGCAGTTCTTC
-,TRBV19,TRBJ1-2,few,CASSVQDGYGYTF,TGTGCCAGTAGTGTACAGGACGGCTATGGCTACACCTTC
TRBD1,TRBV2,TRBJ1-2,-,CASSALAGGGTNYGYTF,TGTGCCAGCAGTGCATTGGCAGGGGGCGGAACTAACTATGGCTACACCTTC
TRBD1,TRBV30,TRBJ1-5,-,CAWGTGGSNQPQHF,TGTGCCTGGGGGACAGGGGGCAGCAATCAGCCCCAGCATTTT
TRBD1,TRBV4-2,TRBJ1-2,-,CASSLGTELYGYTF,TGTGCCAGCAGCTTAGGGACAGAGCTTTATGGCTACACCTTC
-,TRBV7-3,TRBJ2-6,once,CASSSGSLVSGANVLTF,TGTGCCAGCAGCTCCGGCAGTTTGGTCTCTGGGGCCAACGTCCTGACTTTC
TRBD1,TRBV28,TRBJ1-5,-,CASSSGQGAGGLNQPQHF,TGTGCCAGCAGTTCCGGACAGGGGGCAGGGGGTCTCAATCAGCCCCAGCATTTT
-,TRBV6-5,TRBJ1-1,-,CASSYDGTNTEAFF,TGTGCCAGCAGTTACGATGGGACTAACACTGAAGCTTTCTTT
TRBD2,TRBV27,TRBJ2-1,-,CASSLSGLNEQFF,TGTGCCAGCAGTTTATCGGGACTAAATGAGCAGTTCTTC
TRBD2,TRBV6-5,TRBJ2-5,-,CASSFGRARETQYF,TGTGCCAGCAGTTTCGGGAGGGCCCGGGAGACCCAGTACTTC
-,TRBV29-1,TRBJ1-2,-,CSVRKGGNYGYTF,TGCAGCGTCCGAAAAGGCGGTAACTATGGCTACACCTTC
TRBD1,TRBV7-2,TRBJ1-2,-,CASSLGQGSGYTF,TGTGCCAGCAGCTTAGGACAGGGCTCTGGCTACACCTTC
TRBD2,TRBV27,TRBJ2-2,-,CASSLRLARNTGELFF,TGTGCCAGCAGTCTCAGACTAGCGCGGAACACCGGGGAGCTGTTTTTT
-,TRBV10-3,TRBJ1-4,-,CATREATNEKLFF,TGTGCCACCCGCGAGGCGACTAATGAAAAACTGTTTTTT
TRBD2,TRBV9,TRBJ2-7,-,CASSVSAGGWYEQYF,TGTGCCAGCAGCGTATCGGCGGGAGGTTGGTACGAGCAGTACTTC
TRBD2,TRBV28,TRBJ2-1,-,CASTETSGTYNEQFF,TGTGCCAGCACCGAGACTAGCGGGACTTACAATGAGCAGTTCTTC
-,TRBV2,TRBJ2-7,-,CASNKMVAYEQYF,TGTGCCAGCAATAAAATGGTTGCCTACGAGCAGTACTTC
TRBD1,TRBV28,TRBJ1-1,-,CASHGRDRYVNTEAFF,TGTGCCAGTCACGGGCGGGACAGATATGTGAACACTGAAGCTTTCTTT
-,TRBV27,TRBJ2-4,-,CASSQIPWGGKNIQYF,TGTGCCAGCAGTCAGATCCCTTGGGGTGGCAAAAACATTCAGTACTTC
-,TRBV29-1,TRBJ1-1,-,CSVYRVGITEAFF,TGCAGCGTCTATAGGGTCGGAATCACTGAAGCTTTCTTT
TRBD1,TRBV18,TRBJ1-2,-,CASSPNTSGGTGYTF,TGTGCCAGCTCACCAAATACCTCAGGGGGCACTGGCTACACCTTC
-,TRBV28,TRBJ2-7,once,CASRIGGYEQYF,TGTGCCAGCAGGATAGGGGGATACGAGCAGTACTTC
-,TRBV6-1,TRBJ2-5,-,CASSDAPETQYF,TGTGCCAGCAGTGATGCCCCAGAGACCCAGTACTTC
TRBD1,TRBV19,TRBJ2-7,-,CASSRVPGQGALDEQYF,TGTGCCAGTAGCAGAGTCCCGGGACAGGGGGCGCTGGACGAGCAGTACTTC